Reported below is one TCR beta chain. Its target is unknown. Given a much more abundant clone one base away, this may be a read error. Given the absence of the conserved phenylalanine or tryptophan at the CDR3 end, a read error is likely. Breast cancer patients provided tissue from their axillary draining lymph nodes. The sample comes from a study of breast tumors, draining lymph nodes, adjacent tissues. TCRdb independently ran MiXCR on the multiplex PCR reads; one entry per CDR3 protein. Of approximately 170,000 distinct CDR3 sequences listed, roughly a third are singletons. CDR1 is LNHDA, CDR2 SQIVND, per germline (reference sequence). The CDR3 consists of 15 residues. The study, taken as a whole, reports: That most tumor T cells come from lymph nodes remained unproven. Luminal-like breast cancer showed significantly greater tumor-nontumor repertoire similarity than basal-like breast cancer did. Compared with lymph nodes, tumors were less diverse; compared with nontumor tissue, more.

The gene calls are TRBV19 and TRBJ2-1, with a tentative D call TRBD2 (5 bases). Sequencing was carried out using axillary lymph node tissue. The receptor comes from a female donor with breast cancer. Some clones in this sample may be carry-over from other donors' samples. The CDR3 protein is CASSILRTPYNEQFL. CDR3 in DNA: TGTGCCAGTAGTATTCTCAGGACTCCCTATAATGAGCAGTTCCTC.